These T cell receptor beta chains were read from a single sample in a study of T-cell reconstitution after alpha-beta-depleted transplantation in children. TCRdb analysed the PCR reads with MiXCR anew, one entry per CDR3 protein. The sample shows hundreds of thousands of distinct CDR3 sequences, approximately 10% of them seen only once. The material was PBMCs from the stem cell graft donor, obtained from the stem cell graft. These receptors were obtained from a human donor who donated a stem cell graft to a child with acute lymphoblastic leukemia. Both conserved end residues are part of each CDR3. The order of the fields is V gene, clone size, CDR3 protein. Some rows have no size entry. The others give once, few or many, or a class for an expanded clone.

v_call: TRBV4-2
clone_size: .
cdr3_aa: CARSHGISYEQYF

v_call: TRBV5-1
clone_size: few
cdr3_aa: CASSLTVATNEKLFF

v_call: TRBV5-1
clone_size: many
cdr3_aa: CASSLGAGTLSNQPQHF

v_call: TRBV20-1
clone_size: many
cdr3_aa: CSATFGGNQQFF

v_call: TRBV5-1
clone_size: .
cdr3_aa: CASSLDPSGIQGNEQFF

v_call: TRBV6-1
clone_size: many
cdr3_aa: CASSPGARMNTEAFF

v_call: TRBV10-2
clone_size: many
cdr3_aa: CASSESGGFYEQYF

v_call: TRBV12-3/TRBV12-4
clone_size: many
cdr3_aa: CASSSKTGGTEAFF

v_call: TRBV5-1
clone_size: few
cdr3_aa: CASIPGTGDGPSNQPQHF

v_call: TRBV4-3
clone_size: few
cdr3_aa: CASSHLITRKNTEAFF

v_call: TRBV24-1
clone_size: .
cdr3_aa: CATQTSGGKETQYF

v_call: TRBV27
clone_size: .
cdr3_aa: CASSSRLGNTIYF

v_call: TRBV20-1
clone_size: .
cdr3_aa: CSAREIAGGPQETQYF

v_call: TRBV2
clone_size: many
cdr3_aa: CASSESAPSQPQHF

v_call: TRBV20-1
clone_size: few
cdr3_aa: CSAKLQGTGNTIYF

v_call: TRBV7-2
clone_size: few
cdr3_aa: CASSLAGNDGYTF

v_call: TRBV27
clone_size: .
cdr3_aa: CASSPQQEREETQYF

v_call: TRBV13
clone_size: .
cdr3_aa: CASSRGRVLEKLFF

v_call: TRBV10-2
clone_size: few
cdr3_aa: CASGEGAGYEQYF

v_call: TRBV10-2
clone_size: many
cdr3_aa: CASSEETQYF

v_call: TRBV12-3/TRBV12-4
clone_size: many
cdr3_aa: CACSTSGGIDTQYF

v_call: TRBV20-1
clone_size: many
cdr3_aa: CSASTRGLDNSPLHF

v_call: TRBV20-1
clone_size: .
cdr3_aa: CSATTSGTVNTEAFF

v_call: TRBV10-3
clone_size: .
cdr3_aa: CATQGRLANTGELFF

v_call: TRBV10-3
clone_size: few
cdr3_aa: CAISESRSNTEAFF

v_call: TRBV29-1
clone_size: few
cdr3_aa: CSVEDRENYGYTF

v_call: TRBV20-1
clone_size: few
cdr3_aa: CSAPWTDAKNIQYF

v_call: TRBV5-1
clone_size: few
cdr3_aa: CASSLAGGSSGNTIYF

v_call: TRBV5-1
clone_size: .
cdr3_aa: CASSLGGDSNQPQHF

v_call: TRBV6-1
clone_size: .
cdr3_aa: CASSRTLGGQPQHF

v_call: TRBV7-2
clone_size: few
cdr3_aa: CASSLDLRSYEQYF

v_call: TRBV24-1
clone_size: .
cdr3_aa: CATSDLTSQGFDTQYF

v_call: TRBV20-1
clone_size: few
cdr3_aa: CSAGLRLGTDTQYF

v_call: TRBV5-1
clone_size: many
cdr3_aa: CASSLGVDSFTDTQYF

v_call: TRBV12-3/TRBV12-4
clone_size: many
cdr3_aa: CASKRGATDTQYF

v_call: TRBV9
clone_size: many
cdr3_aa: CASSPQPGTDTQYF

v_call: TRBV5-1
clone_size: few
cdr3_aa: CASSPGAASSGNTIYF

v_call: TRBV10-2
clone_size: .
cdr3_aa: CASRASGGPGELFF

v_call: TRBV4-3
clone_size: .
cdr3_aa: CASSQETGGYGYTF

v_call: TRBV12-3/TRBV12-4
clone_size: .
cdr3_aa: CASSFIISTLHF

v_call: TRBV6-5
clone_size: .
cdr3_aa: CASIYSGTSTDTHYF

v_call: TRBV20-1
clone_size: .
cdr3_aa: CSARRVTGHTEAFF

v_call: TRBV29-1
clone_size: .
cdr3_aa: CSVEAGRTPGEQYF

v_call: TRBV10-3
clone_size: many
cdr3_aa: CAITEDVNQPQHF

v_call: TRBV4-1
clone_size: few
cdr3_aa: CASSLALRGPNYGYTF

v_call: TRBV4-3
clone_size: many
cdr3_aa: CASSQGGVTDTQYF

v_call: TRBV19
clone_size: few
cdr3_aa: CASSNTGGQPQHF

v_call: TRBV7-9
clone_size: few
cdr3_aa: CASSLARGGVSFEQYF

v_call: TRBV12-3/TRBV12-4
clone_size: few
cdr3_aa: CASRRGQGLNQPQHF

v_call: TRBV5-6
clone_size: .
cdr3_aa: CASSLTGTWGQPQHF